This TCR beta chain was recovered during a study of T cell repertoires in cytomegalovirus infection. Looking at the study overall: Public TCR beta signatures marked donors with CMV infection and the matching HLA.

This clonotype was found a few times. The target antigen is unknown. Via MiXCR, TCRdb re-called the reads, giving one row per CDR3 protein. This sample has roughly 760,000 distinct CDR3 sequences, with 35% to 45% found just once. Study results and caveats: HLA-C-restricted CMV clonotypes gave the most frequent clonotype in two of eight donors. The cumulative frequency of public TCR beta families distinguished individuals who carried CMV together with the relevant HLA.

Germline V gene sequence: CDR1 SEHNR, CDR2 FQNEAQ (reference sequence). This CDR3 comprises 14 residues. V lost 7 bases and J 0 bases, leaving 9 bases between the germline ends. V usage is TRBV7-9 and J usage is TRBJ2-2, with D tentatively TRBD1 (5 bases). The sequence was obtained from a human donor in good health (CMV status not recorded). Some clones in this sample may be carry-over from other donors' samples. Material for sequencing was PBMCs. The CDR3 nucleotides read TGTGCCAGCAAAAAGGACACGAACACCGGGGAGCTGTTTTTT. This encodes CASKKDTNTGELFF.